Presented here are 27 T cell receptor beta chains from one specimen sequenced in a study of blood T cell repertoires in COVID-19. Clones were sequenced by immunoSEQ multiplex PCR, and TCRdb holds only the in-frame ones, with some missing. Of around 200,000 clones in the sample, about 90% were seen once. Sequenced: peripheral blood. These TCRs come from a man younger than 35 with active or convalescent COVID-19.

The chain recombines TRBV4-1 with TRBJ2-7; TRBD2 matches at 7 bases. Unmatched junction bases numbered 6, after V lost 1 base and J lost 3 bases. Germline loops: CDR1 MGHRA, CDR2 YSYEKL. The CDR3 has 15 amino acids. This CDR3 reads CASSQGLGLDYEQYF. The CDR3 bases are TGCGCCAGCAGCCAAGGGTTAGGACTAGACTACGAGCAGTACTTC.

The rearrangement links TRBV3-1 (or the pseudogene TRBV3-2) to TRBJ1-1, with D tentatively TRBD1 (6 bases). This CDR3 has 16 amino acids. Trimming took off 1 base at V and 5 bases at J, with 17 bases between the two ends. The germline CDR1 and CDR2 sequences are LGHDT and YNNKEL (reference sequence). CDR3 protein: CASSQARVGGWTEAFF. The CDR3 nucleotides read TGTGCCAGCAGCCAAGCGAGAGTAGGGGGTTGGACTGAAGCTTTCTTT.

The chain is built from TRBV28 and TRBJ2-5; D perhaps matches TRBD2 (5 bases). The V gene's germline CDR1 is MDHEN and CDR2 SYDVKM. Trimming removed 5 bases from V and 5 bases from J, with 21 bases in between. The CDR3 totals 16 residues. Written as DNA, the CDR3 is TGTGCCAGCAGTGTCGACAAGTCGGGATTCACGGAGACCCAGTACTTC. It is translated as CASSVDKSGFTETQYF.

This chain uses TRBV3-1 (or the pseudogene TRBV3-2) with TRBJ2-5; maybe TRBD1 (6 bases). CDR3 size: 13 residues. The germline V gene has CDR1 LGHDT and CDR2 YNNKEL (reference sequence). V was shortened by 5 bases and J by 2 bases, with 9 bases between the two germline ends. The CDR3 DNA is TGTGCCAGCAGCTTACAGGGACAAGAGACCCAGTACTTC. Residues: CASSLQGQETQYF.

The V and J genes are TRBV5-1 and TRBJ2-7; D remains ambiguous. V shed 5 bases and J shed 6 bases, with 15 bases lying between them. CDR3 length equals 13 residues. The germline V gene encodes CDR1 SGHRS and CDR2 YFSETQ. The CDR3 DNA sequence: TGCGCCAGCAGTGTGCCTAGAATGGGCGAGCAGTACTTC. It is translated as CASSVPRMGEQYF.

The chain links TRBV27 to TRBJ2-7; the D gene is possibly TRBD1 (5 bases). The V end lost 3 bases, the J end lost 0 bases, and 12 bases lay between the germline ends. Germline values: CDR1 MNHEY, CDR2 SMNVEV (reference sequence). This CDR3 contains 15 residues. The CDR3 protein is CASSFSTGGSYEQYF. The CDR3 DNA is TGTGCCAGCAGTTTCTCTACAGGTGGCTCCTACGAGCAGTACTTC.

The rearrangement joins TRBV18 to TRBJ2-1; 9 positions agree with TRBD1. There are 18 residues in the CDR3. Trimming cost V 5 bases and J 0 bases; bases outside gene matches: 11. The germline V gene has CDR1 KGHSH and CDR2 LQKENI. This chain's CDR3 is CASSTRTGAFSSYNEQFF. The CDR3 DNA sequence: TGTGCCAGCTCAACTAGGACAGGGGCCTTTAGCTCCTACAATGAGCAGTTCTTC. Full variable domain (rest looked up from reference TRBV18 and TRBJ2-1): NAGVMQNPRHLVRRRGQEARLRCSPMKGHSHVYWYRQLPEEGLKFMVYLQKENIIDESGMPKERFSAEFPKEGPSILRIQQVVRGDSAAYFCASSTRTGAFSSYNEQFFGPGTRLTVL.

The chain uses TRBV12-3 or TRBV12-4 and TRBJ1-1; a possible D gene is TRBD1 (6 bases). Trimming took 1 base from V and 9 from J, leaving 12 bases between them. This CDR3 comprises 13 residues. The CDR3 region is CASSLGGGEKAFF. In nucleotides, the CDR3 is TGTGCCAGCAGTTTAGGCGGGGGCGAAAAAGCTTTCTTT.

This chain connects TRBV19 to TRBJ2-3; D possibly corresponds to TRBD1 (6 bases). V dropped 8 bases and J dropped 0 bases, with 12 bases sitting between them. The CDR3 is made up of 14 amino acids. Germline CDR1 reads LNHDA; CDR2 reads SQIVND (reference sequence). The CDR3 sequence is CASRRQESTDTQYF. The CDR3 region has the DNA TGTGCCAGTCGGAGACAGGAGAGCACAGATACGCAGTATTTT.

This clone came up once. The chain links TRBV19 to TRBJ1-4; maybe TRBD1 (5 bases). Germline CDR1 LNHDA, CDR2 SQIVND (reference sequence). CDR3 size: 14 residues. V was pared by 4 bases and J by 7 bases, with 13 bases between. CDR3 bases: TGTGCCAGTAGTACCTCCCCCCAGGGTGAAAAACTGTTTTTT. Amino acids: CASSTSPQGEKLFF.

This CDR3 reads CASSLSGVGEQYF. CDR3 coding DNA: TGTGCCAGCAGCTTATCGGGGGTGGGCGAGCAGTACTTC. V and J are TRBV11-3 and TRBJ2-7, with a possible D match to TRBD2 (6 bases). V was pared by 2 bases and J by 6 bases, with 11 bases between. This CDR3 spans 13 amino acids. Germline V gene lookup returns CDR1 SGHNT and CDR2 YENEEA.

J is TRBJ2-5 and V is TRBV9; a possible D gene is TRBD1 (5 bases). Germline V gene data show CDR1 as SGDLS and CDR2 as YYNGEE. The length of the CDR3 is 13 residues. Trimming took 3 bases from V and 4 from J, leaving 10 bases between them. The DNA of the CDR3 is TGTGCCAGCAGCGCCAGGGTCGGAGAGACCCAGTACTTC. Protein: CASSARVGETQYF. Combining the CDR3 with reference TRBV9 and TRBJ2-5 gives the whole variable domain DSGVTQTPKHLITATGQRVTLRCSPRSGDLSVYWYQQSLDQGLQFLIQYYNGEERAKGNILERFSAQQFPDLHSELNLSSLELGDSALYFCASSARVGETQYFGPGTRLLVL.

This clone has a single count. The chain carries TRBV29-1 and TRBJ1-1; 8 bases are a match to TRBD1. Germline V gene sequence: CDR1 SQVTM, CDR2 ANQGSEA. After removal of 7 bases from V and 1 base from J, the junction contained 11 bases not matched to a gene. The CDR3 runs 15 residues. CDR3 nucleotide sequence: TGCAGCGCCAACCCCTGGACAGGGACGAACACTGAAGCTTTCTTT. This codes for CSANPWTGTNTEAFF.

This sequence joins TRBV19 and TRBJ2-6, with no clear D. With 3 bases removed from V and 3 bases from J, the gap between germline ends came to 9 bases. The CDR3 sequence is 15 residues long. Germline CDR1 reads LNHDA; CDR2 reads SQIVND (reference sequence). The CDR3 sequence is CASSIPLFGANVLTF. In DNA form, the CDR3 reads TGTGCCAGTAGTATTCCCCTGTTTGGGGCCAACGTCCTGACTTTC.

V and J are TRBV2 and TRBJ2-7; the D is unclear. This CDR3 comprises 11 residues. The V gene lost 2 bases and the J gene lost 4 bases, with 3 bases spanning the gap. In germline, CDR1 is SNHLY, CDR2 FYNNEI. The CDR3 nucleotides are TGTGCCAGCAGTGAAATATACGAGCAGTACTTC. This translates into CASSEIYEQYF.

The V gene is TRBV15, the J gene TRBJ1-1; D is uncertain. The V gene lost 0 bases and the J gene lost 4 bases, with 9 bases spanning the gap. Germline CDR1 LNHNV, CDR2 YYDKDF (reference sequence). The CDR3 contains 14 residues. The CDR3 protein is CATSRDQHSTEAFF. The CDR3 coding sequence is TGTGCCACCAGCAGAGATCAGCACAGCACTGAAGCTTTCTTT.

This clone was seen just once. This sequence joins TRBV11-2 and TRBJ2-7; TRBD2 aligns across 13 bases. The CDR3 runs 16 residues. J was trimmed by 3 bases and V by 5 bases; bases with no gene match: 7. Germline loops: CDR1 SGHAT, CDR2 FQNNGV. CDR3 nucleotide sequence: TGTGCCAGCAGCCCAGATAGGACTAGCGGGAGCTACGAGCAGTACTTC. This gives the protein CASSPDRTSGSYEQYF.

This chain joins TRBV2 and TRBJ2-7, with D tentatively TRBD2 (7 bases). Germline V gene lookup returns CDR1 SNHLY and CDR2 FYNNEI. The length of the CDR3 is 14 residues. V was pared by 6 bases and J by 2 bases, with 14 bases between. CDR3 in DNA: TGTGCCAGCAGGAGGGACGGGGGGCCCTACGAGCAGTACTTC. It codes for CASRRDGGPYEQYF. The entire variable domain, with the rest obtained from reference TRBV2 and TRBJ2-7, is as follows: EPEVTQTPSHQVTQMGQEVILRCVPISNHLYFYWYRQILGQKVEFLVSFYNNEISEKSEIFDDQFSVERPDGSNFTLKIRSTKLEDSAMYFCASRRDGGPYEQYFGPGTRLTVT.

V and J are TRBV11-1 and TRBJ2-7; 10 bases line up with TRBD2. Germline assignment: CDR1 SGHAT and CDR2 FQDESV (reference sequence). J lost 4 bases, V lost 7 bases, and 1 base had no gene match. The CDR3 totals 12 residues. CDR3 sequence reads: CASTTSGYEQYF. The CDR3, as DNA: TGTGCCAGCACGACTAGCGGGTACGAGCAGTACTTC.

In nucleotides, the CDR3 is TGTGCCAGCAGTGAATCCTCGGTCCGAATCCCAGATACGCAGTATTTT. It specifies CASSESSVRIPDTQYF. The genes are TRBV2 and TRBJ2-3, with D uncertain. V was pared by 2 bases and J by 4 bases, with 16 bases between. From germline, CDR1 is SNHLY and CDR2 FYNNEI. The CDR3 is 16 amino acids.

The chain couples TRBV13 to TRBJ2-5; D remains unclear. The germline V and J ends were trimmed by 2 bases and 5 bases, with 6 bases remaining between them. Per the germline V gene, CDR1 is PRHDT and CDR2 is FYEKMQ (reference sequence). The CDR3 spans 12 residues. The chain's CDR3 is CASSLTRETQYF. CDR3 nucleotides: TGTGCCAGCAGCTTAACCCGGGAGACCCAGTACTTC.

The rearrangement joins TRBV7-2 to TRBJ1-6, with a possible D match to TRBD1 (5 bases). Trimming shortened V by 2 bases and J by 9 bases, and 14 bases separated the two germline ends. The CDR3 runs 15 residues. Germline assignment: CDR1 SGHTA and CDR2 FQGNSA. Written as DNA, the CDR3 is TGTGCCAGCAGCTTAAGGTCAGGGTTTGCTTCACCCCTCCACTTT. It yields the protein CASSLRSGFASPLHF.

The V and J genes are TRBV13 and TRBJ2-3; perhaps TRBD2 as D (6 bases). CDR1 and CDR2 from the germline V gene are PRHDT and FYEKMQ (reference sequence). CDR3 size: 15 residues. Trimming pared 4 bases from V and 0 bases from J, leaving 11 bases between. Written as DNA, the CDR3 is TGTGCCAGCAGCTCCGGGACTTCTAGCACAGATACGCAGTATTTT. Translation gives CASSSGTSSTDTQYF.

The CDR3: CASSPPSEDTQYF. DNA of the CDR3: TGTGCCAGCTCACCACCGTCAGAAGATACGCAGTATTTT. The chain has TRBV18 and TRBJ2-3; D gene ambiguous. In germline, CDR1 is KGHSH, CDR2 LQKENI. CDR3 size: 13 residues. Between the trimmed V and J ends, which lost 0 bases and 5 bases, there was a span of 6 bases.

CDR3 sequence: CASRRGQGRDEAFF. CDR3 nucleotides: TGTGCCAGCAGACGCGGACAGGGCCGGGATGAAGCTTTCTTT. This rearrangement joins TRBV14 to TRBJ1-1, with 8 bases that match TRBD1. Germline CDR1 and CDR2: SGHDN and FVKESK. This CDR3 has 14 amino acids. With 6 bases clipped from V and 7 bases from J, the junction kept 10 bases outside the gene matches. Looking up the rest from reference TRBV14 and TRBJ1-1 gives the full variable domain: EAGVTQFPSHSVIEKGQTVTLRCDPISGHDNLYWYRRVMGKEIKFLLHFVKESKQDESGMPNNRFLAERTGGTYSTLKVQPAELEDSGVYFCASRRGQGRDEAFFGQGTRLTVV.

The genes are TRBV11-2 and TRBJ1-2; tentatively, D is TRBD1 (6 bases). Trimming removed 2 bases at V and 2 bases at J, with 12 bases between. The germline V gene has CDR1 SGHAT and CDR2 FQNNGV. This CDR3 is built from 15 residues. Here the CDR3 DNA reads TGTGCCAGCAGCTTAAGGCAGGGGCTAAACTATGGCTACACCTTC. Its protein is CASSLRQGLNYGYTF.

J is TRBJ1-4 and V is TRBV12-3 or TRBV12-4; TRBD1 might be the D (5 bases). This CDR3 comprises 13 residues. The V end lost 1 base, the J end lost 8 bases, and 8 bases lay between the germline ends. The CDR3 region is CASSLGQREKLFF. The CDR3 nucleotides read TGTGCCAGCAGTTTAGGACAGAGGGAAAAACTGTTTTTT.